These 15 T cell receptor beta chains came from one sample sequenced in a study of glioma-infiltrating T cells after dendritic cell vaccination. Data came from immunoSEQ multiplex PCR; TCRdb stores just in-frame clones and leaves some out. Among 110,000 or so clones, around 91% were seen once, and the ten largest hold 2.7%. Time point specified: after dendritic cell vaccination, including at tumor progression/relapse. The material was blood, obtained after dendritic cell vaccination. The receptors come from a human donor with glioblastoma.

This clone showed up just once. This chain links TRBV27 with TRBJ1-5; D is unresolved. From germline, CDR1 is MNHEY and CDR2 SMNVEV (reference sequence). The V gene lost 10 bases and the J gene lost 7 bases, with 5 bases spanning the gap. The CDR3 covers 9 residues. CDR3 DNA sequence: TGTGCCACGGGGCAGCCCCAGCATTTT. Residues: CATGQPQHF.

Notes on this clone: The same CDR3 arises from other DNA sequences in this sample as well. The V call is TRBV4-1, the J call TRBJ1-6; D is uncertain. Germline lookup yields CDR1 MGHRA and CDR2 YSYEKL. Trimming left V 1 base short and J 7 bases short, with 14 bases between. This CDR3 spans 16 amino acids. The CDR3 sequence is CASSQGSGVVNSPLHF. The CDR3 DNA follows: TGCGCCAGCAGCCAAGGGTCCGGGGTAGTCAATTCACCCCTCCACTTT.

The CDR3 DNA sequence: TGTGCCAGCAGCTCCGGGGGGGAGGGACCTGGAAACACCATATATTTT. Amino acid sequence: CASSSGGEGPGNTIYF. This chain connects TRBV11-2 to TRBJ1-3, with TRBD1 as a possible D gene (5 bases). Germline V gene lookup returns CDR1 SGHAT and CDR2 FQNNGV. The V gene lost 4 bases and the J gene lost 2 bases, with 15 bases spanning the gap. The CDR3 totals 16 residues.

The chain recombines TRBV30 with TRBJ2-7, with D possibly being TRBD1 (5 bases). V lost 0 bases to trimming and J lost 6 bases, with 12 bases between them. Germline-derived CDR1 and CDR2 are GTSNPN and SVGIG (reference sequence). The CDR3 totals 13 residues. In nucleotides, the CDR3 is TGTGCCTGGAGTGTACTCAGAACAGGCGAGCAGTACTTC. The encoded protein is CAWSVLRTGEQYF.

The chain uses TRBV5-4 and TRBJ2-5; 7 bases fit TRBD1. The J call may not be correct, given that the DNA end is closer to TRBJ2-7. Looked up from germline, CDR1 is SGHNT and CDR2 is YYREEE (reference sequence). The CDR3 sequence is 13 residues long. The CDR3 region is CASSQGQIREQYF. The CDR3 DNA is TGTGCCAGCAGCCAGGGACAGATTCGCGAGCAGTACTTC.

The chain links TRBV9 to TRBJ1-6; 10 nucleotides match TRBD1. This CDR3 is 14 amino acids long. The germline gives CDR1 SGDLS, CDR2 YYNGEE. V lost 6 bases to trimming and J lost 7 bases; unmatched junction nucleotides: 4. The CDR3 here is CASTRTGGNSPLHF. DNA for the CDR3: TGTGCCAGCACCAGGACAGGGGGGAATTCACCCCTCCACTTT. Full variable domain (rest looked up from reference TRBV9 and TRBJ1-6): DSGVTQTPKHLITATGQRVTLRCSPRSGDLSVYWYQQSLDQGLQFLIQYYNGEERAKGNILERFSAQQFPDLHSELNLSSLELGDSALYFCASTRTGGNSPLHFGNGTRLTVT.

This chain connects TRBV5-4 to TRBJ2-3; D is possibly TRBD2 (6 bases). The V gene's germline CDR1 is SGHNT and CDR2 YYREEE (reference sequence). V lost 1 base to trimming and J lost 4 bases, with 16 bases between them. This CDR3 comprises 16 residues. The CDR3 sequence is CASSLFVGGGADTQYF. CDR3 sequence (DNA): TGTGCCAGCAGCTTGTTTGTGGGGGGTGGGGCAGATACGCAGTATTTT.

This chain connects TRBV12-5 to TRBJ2-2; 13 bases agree with TRBD2. J was trimmed by 5 bases and V by 2 bases; bases with no gene match: 5. The CDR3 has 17 residues. Germline values: CDR1 LGHNT, CDR2 FRNRAP. For the CDR3, the DNA is TGTGCTAGTGGTTTGCTACTAGCGGGAGGGCGAACCGGGGAGCTGTTTTTT. It is translated as CASGLLLAGGRTGELFF.

The chain combines TRBV10-3 with TRBJ1-2; no clear D gene. The CDR3 contains 13 residues. Germline V CDR1 and CDR2: ENHRY, SYGVKD. V lost 6 bases and J 7 bases, leaving 15 bases between the germline ends. The CDR3: CAIREEVTTGYTF. The CDR3, as DNA: TGTGCCATCAGGGAGGAGGTAACTACTGGCTACACCTTC.

J is TRBJ1-2 and V is TRBV19; possible D gene TRBD1, 6 bases. The CDR3 runs to 14 residues. V dropped 3 bases and J dropped 2 bases, with 10 bases sitting between them. Germline CDR1 reads LNHDA; CDR2 reads SQIVND (reference sequence). CDR3 DNA sequence: TGTGCCAGTAGTATCATTGGGGGCAACTATGGCTACACCTTC. It codes for CASSIIGGNYGYTF.

V and J are TRBV7-3 and TRBJ2-3; 8 nucleotides line up with TRBD2. Germline assignment: CDR1 SGHTA and CDR2 FQGTGA. Unmatched junction bases numbered 2, after V lost 5 bases and J lost 4 bases. This CDR3 is 13 amino acids long. The CDR3 region has the DNA TGTGCCAGCAGCCCGGGGGGGTCAGATACGCAGTATTTT. Encoded protein: CASSPGGSDTQYF. Together with reference TRBV7-3 and TRBJ2-3, the CDR3 gives the full variable domain: GAGVSQTPSNKVTEKGKYVELRCDPISGHTALYWYRQSLGQGPEFLIYFQGTGAADDSGLPNDRFFAVRPEGSVSTLKIQRTERGDSAVYLCASSPGGSDTQYFGPGTRLTVL.

The chain links TRBV6-5 to TRBJ1-1; 9 positions match TRBD1. From germline, CDR1 is MNHEY and CDR2 SVGAGI. With V trimmed by 6 bases and J by 6 bases, 5 bases remained unmatched. CDR3 size: 13 residues. The CDR3 protein is CASRQGATAEAFF. For the CDR3, the DNA is TGTGCCAGCAGACAGGGGGCTACGGCTGAAGCTTTCTTT.

This chain links TRBV5-6 with TRBJ1-3, with a weak D call TRBD1 (5 bases). The CDR3 is made up of 14 amino acids. The V gene lost 1 base and the J gene lost 4 bases, with 9 bases spanning the gap. The germline V gene encodes CDR1 SGHDT and CDR2 YYEEEE. CDR3 protein: CASSLPTAGNTIYF. For the CDR3, the DNA is TGTGCCAGCAGCTTGCCGACAGCGGGAAACACCATATATTTT.

The chain carries TRBV5-1 and TRBJ1-1; 7 nucleotides agree with TRBD1. Germline assignment: CDR1 SGHRS and CDR2 YFSETQ. This CDR3 spans 15 amino acids. V dropped 0 bases and J dropped 0; count of bases not matched to a gene: 2. The CDR3 reads CASSLDGTVNTEAFF. The CDR3 DNA reads TGCGCCAGCAGCTTGGACGGGACAGTGAACACTGAAGCTTTCTTT.

The rearrangement joins TRBV15 to TRBJ2-7, with TRBD2 as a possible D gene (5 bases). The CDR3 totals 15 residues. Trimming stripped 2 bases from V and 7 bases from J, with 18 bases between. Germline CDR1 and CDR2: LNHNV and YYDKDF (reference sequence). DNA of the CDR3: TGTGCCACCAGCAGAACCGGGCCTAAATCGGGAGAGCAGTACTTC. Translated, it gives CATSRTGPKSGEQYF.